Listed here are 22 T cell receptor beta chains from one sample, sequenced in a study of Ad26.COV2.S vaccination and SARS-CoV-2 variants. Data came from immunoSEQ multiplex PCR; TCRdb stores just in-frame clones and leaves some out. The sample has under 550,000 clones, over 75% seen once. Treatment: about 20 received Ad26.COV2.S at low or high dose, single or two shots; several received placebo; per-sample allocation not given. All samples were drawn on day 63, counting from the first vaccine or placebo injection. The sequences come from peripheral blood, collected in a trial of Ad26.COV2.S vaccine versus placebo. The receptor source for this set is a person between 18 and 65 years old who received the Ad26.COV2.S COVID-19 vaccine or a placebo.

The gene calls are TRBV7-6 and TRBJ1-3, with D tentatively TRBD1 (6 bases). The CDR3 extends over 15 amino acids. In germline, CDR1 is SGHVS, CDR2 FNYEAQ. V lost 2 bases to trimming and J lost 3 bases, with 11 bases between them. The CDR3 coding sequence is TGTGCCAGCAGCTTACGGGGGGCGGTTGGAAACACCATATATTTT. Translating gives CASSLRGAVGNTIYF.

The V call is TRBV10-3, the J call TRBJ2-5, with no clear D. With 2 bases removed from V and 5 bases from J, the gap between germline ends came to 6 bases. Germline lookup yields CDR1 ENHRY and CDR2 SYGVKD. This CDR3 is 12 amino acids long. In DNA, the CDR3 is TGTGCCATCAGTGAGGGTCACGAGACCCAGTACTTC. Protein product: CAISEGHETQYF.

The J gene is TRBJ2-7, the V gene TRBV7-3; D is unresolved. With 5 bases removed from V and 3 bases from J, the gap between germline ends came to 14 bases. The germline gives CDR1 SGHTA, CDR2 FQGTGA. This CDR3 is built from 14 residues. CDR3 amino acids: CASSERTQIYEQYF. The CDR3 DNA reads TGTGCCAGCAGCGAACGGACCCAAATCTACGAGCAGTACTTC.

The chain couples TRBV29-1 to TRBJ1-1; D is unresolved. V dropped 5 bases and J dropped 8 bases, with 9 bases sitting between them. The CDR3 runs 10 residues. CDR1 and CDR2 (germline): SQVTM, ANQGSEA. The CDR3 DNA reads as TGCAGCGTTCACTCCCCCGAAGCTTTCTTT. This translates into CSVHSPEAFF. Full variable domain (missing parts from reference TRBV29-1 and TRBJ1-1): SAVISQKPSRDICQRGTSLTIQCQVDSQVTMMFWYRQQPGQSLTLIATANQGSEATYESGFVIDKFPISRPNLTFSTLTVSNMSPEDSSIYLCSVHSPEAFFGQGTRLTVV.

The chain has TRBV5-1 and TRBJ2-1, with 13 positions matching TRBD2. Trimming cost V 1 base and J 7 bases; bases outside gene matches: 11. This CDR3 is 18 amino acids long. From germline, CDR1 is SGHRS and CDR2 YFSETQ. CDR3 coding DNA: TGCGCCAGCAGCTTGTTAGCTGGGACTAGCGGGATGGGAAATGAGCAGTTCTTC. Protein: CASSLLAGTSGMGNEQFF.

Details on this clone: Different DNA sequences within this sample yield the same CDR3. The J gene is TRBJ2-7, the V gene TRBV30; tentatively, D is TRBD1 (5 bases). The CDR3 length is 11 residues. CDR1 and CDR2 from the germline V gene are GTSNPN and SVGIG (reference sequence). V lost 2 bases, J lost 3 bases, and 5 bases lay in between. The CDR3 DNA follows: TGTGCCTGGAGTCAGGGCTACGAGCAGTACTTC. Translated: CAWSQGYEQYF.

The chain's CDR3 is CASSSGLRVITGELFF. The CDR3 DNA reads as TGTGCCAGCAGTTCCGGACTCCGGGTGATAACCGGGGAGCTGTTTTTT. J is TRBJ2-2 and V is TRBV6-6, with a weak D call TRBD2 (5 bases). V lost 4 bases and J 5 bases, leaving 17 bases between the germline ends. The CDR3 extends over 16 amino acids. Germline V CDR1 and CDR2: MNHNY, SVGAGI (reference sequence).

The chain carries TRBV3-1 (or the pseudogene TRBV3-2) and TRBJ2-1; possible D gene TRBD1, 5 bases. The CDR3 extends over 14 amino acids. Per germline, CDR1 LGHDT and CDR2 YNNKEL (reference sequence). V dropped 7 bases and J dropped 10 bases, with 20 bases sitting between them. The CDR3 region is CASNPAGRTREQFF. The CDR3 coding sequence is TGTGCCAGCAATCCGGCCGGACGGACAAGGGAGCAGTTCTTC.

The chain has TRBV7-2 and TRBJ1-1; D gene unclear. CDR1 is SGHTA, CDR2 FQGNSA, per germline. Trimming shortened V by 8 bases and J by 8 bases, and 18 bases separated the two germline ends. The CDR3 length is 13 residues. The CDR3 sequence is CASCRAWGSEAFF. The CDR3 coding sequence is TGTGCCAGCTGCCGGGCTTGGGGTAGCGAAGCTTTCTTT.

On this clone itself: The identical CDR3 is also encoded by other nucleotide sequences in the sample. The CDR3 here is CASSQDARNQPQHF. For the CDR3, the DNA is TGCGCCAGCAGCCAAGATGCCCGGAATCAGCCCCAGCATTTT. The chain links TRBV4-1 to TRBJ1-5; D uncertain. Looked up from germline, CDR1 is MGHRA and CDR2 is YSYEKL. The CDR3 is 14 amino acids. Trimming removed 0 bases from V and 4 bases from J, with 7 bases in between.

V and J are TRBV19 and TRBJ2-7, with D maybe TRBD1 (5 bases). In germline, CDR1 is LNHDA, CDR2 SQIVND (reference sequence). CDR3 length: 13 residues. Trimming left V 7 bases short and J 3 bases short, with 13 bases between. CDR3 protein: CASTGSGHYEQYF. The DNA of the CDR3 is TGTGCCAGTACCGGTTCAGGACACTACGAGCAGTACTTC. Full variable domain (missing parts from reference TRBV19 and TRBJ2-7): DGGITQSPKYLFRKEGQNVTLSCEQNLNHDAMYWYRQDPGQGLRLIYYSQIVNDFQKGDIAEGYSVSREKKESFPLTVTSAQKNPTAFYLCASTGSGHYEQYFGPGTRLTVT.

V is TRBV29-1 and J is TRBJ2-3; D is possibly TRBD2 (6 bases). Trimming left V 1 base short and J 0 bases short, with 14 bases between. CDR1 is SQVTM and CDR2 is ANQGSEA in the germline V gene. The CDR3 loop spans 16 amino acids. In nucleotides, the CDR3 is TGCAGCGTTGAAGGTTCTAGGGACTCTAGCACAGATACGCAGTATTTT. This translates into CSVEGSRDSSTDTQYF.

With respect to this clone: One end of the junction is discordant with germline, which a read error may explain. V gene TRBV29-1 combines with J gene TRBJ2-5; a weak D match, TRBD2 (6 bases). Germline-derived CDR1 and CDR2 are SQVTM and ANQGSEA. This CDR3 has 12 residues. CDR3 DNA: TGCAGCGTTGAAGTCACCCAGACCCGACTAGACTTC. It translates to CSVEVTQTRLDF.

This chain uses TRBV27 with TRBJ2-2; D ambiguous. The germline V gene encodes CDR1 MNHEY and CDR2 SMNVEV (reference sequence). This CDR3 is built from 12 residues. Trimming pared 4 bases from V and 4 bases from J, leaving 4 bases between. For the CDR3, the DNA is TGTGCCAGCAGTTCATTCACCGGGGAGCTGTTTTTT. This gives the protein CASSSFTGELFF.

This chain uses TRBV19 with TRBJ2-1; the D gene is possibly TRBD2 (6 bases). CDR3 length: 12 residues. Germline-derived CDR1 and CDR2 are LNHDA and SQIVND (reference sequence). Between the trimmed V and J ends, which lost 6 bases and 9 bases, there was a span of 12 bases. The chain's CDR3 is CASSSSGFEQFF. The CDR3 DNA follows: TGTGCCAGTAGCTCGAGCGGGTTTGAGCAGTTCTTC. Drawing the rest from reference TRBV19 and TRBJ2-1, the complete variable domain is DGGITQSPKYLFRKEGQNVTLSCEQNLNHDAMYWYRQDPGQGLRLIYYSQIVNDFQKGDIAEGYSVSREKKESFPLTVTSAQKNPTAFYLCASSSSGFEQFFGPGTRLTVL.

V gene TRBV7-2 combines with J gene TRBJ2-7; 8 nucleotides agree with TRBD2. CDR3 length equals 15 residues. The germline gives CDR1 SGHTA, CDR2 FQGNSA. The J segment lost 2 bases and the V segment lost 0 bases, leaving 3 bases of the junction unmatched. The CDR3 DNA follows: TGTGCCAGCAGCTTAGCGAGCGGGAGTACCTACGAGCAGTACTTC. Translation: CASSLASGSTYEQYF.

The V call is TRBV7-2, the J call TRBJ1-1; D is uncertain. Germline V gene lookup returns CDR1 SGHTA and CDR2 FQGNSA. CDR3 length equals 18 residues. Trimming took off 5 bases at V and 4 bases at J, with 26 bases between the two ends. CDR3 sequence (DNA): TGTGCCAGCAGCCTATTAGGACGTGTCGTTGCTAGGACCACTGAAGCTTTCTTT. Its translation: CASSLLGRVVARTTEAFF.

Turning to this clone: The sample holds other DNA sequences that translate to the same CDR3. CDR3 in amino acids: CSVGQGGGYTF. The CDR3 nucleotides are TGCAGCGTTGGGCAGGGCGGAGGCTACACCTTC. This chain uses TRBV29-1 with TRBJ1-2; the D gene is possibly TRBD1 (5 bases). The CDR3 loop spans 11 amino acids. The V gene lost 4 bases and the J gene lost 8 bases, with 11 bases spanning the gap. Per the germline V gene, CDR1 is SQVTM and CDR2 is ANQGSEA.

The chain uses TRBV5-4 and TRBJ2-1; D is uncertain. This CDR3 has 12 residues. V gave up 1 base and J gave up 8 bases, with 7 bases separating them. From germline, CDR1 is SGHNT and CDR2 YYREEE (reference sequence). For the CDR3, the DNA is TGTGCCAGCAGCTTGAGAACCGATGAGCAGTTCTTC. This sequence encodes CASSLRTDEQFF.

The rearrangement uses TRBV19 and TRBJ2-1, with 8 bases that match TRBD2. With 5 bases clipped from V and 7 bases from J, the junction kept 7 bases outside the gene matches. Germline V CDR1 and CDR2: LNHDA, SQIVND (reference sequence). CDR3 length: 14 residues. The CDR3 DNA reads TGTGCCAGTAGTCTTTTGGGACTAGTTAATGAGCAGTTCTTC. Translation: CASSLLGLVNEQFF.

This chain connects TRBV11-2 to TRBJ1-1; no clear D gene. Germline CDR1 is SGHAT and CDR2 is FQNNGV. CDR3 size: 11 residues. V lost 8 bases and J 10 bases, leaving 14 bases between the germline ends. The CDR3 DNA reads TGTGCCAGCCGCAATGGCCTCGGAGCTTTCTTT. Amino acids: CASRNGLGAFF.

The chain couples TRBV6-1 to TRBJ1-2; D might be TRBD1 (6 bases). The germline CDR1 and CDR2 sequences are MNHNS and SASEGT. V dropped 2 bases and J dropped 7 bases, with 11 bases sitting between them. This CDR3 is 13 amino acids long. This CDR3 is CASSEQGTGGYTF. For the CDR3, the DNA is TGTGCCAGCAGTGAACAGGGGACGGGTGGCTACACCTTC.